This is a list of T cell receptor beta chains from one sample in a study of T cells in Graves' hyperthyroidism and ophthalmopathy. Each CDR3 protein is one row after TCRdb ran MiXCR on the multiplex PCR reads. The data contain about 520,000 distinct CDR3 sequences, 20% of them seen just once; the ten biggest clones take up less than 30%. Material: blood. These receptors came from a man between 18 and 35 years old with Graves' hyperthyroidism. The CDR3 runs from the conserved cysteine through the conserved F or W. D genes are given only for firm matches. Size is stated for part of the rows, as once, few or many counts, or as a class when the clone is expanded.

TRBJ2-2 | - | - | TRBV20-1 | TGCAGTGCTAGTCCGGTAACGTCGAACACCGGGGAGCTGTTTTTT | CSASPVTSNTGELFF
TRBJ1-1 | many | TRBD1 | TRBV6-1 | TGTGCCAGCAGGAGGACAGGGGAGAACACTGAAGCTTTCTTT | CASRRTGENTEAFF
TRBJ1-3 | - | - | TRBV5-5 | TGTGCCAGCAGACTCGGACCGGACTCTGGAAACACCATATATTTT | CASRLGPDSGNTIYF
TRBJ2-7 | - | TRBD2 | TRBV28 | TGTGCCAGCAGGCTAGCGGGAGGTACAATCTACGAGCAGTACTTC | CASRLAGGTIYEQYF
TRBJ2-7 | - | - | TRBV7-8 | TGTGCCAGCAGCTTAAGGGGCAGGAGCTCCTACGAGCAGTACTTC | CASSLRGRSSYEQYF
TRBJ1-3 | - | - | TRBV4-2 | TGTGCCAGCAGCCAAGATAGTAGAAACACCATATATTTT | CASSQDSRNTIYF
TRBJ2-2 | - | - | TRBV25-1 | TGTGCCAGCAGTGCCCGAGGCGCCCGAATCGGGGAGCTGTTTTTT | CASSARGARIGELFF
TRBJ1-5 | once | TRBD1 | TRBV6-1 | TGTGCCTGCAGTGCGAGAATAGGGACAGCTTATAGCAATCAGCCCCAGCATTTT | CACSARIGTAYSNQPQHF
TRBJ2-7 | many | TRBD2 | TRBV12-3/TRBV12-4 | TGTGCCAGCAGTCCCGGACTAGCTGCCGAGCAGTACTTC | CASSPGLAAEQYF
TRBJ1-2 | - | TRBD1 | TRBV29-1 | TGCAGCGTTGCTGCGGGACAGGGGTATGGCTACACCTTC | CSVAAGQGYGYTF
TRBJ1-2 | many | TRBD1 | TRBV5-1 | TGCGCCAGCAGCTTGGAGGACAGGAAGTATGGCTACACCTTC | CASSLEDRKYGYTF
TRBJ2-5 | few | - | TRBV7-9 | TGTGCCAGCAGCAACAGAGAGACCCCGACGGCTGAGACCCAGTACTTC | CASSNRETPTAETQYF
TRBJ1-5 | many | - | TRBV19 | TGTGCCAGTAGTATAGATCACGAACGACTAAGTTTAAGGGACTGGAATCAGCCCCAGCATTTT | CASSIDHERLSLRDWNQPQHF
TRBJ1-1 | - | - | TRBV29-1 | TGCAGCGTTGAGGCCGGGTCAACCCAAGCTTTCTTT | CSVEAGSTQAFF
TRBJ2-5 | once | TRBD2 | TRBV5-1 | TGCGCCAGCAGCGGCGGACTAGCGGGTCCAACCCAGTACTTC | CASSGGLAGPTQYF
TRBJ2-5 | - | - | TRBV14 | TGTGCCATCAGCCGACATACCTACCAAGAGACCCAGTACTTC | CAISRHTYQETQYF
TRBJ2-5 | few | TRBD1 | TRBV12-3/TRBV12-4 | TGTGCCAGCAGTTCTAACAGGGGGCGCGGGGAGACCCAGTACTTC | CASSSNRGRGETQYF
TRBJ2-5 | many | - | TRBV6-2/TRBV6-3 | TGTGCCAGCAGTTACACTGTACCAGGAGACGGCCAAGAGACCCAGTACTTC | CASSYTVPGDGQETQYF
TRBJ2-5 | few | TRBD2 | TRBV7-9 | TGTGCCAGCAGCTTCGGGACTAGCGGGGAGGAGACCCAGTACTTC | CASSFGTSGEETQYF
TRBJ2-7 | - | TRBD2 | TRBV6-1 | TGTGCCAGCATGCCCCCGGGACTAGCGTCGGGCGAGCAGTACTTC | CASMPPGLASGEQYF
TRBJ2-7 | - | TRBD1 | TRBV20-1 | TGCAGTGTGACCGGACAGGCAAACGAGCAGTACTTC | CSVTGQANEQYF
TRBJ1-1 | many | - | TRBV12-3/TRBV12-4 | TGTGCCAGCAGTTTCAGGGACCTCACTGAAGCTTTCTTT | CASSFRDLTEAFF
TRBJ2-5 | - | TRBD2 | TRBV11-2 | TGTGCCAGCAGCCCTTGGGTGGGAGGGCTCGGGGAGGCCCAGTACTTC | CASSPWVGGLGEAQYF
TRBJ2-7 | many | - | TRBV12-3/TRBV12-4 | TGTGCCAGCAGTTTCGCCGGGGCAAATACATACGAGCAGTACTTC | CASSFAGANTYEQYF
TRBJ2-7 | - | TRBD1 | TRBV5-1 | TGCGCCAGCAGCTTGCCGGGACAGGGCGAGCAGTACTTC | CASSLPGQGEQYF
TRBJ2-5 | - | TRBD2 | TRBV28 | TGTGCCAGCAGACCCCTCCAAAGCGGGGTGGGAGAGACCCAGTACTTC | CASRPLQSGVGETQYF
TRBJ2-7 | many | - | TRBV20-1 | TGCAGTGGCATGGGACGGACAAACTACGAGCAGTACTTC | CSGMGRTNYEQYF
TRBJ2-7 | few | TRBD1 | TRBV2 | TGTGCCAGCAGCCCTGACAGGGTCAACGCCGAGCAGTACTTC | CASSPDRVNAEQYF
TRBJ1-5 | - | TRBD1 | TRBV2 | TGTGCCACCAATGGCGGGACAGGGGTGATTTTT | CATNGGTGVIF
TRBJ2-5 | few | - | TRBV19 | TGTGCCAGTAGTATTATCGGGGCGCGGCAAGAGACCCAGTACTTC | CASSIIGARQETQYF
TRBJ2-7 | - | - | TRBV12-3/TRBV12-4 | TGTGCCAGCAGTCTTTCCGGTTTGGTCCCAGCGTACGAGCAGTACTTC | CASSLSGLVPAYEQYF
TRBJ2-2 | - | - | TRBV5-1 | TGCGCCAGCAGCTTGGCGCGCTCCGGGGAGCTGTTTTTT | CASSLARSGELFF
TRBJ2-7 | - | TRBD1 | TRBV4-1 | TGCGCCAGCAGCCAATCCCCCGGGACAGGGGGTTTCGGGGCCTACGAGCAGTACTTC | CASSQSPGTGGFGAYEQYF
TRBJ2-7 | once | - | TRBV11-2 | TGTGCCAGCAGCCGAAACGTCGGGTACGAGCAGTACTTC | CASSRNVGYEQYF
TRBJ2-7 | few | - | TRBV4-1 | TGCGCCAGCAGCCAAGACAGGGAGAACTACGAGCAGTACTTC | CASSQDRENYEQYF
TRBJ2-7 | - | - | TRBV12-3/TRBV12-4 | TGTGCCAGCACCCTTAGCCCGTCCTACGAGCAGTACTTC | CASTLSPSYEQYF
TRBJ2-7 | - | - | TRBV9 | TGTGCCAGCAGCGTAGGAGGGGGGCTCCCCTACGAGCAGTACTTC | CASSVGGGLPYEQYF
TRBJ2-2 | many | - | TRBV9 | TGTGCCAGCAGCGCGGCGGATTACGGGGAGCTGTTTTTT | CASSAADYGELFF
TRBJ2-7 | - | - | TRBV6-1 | TGTGCCAGCAGTGAATTACAGGCAATCTCCTACGAGCAGTACTTC | CASSELQAISYEQYF
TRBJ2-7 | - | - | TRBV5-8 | TGTGCCAGCAGCTTCGACAACTTGAGCTCCTACGAGCAGTACTTC | CASSFDNLSSYEQYF
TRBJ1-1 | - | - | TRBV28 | TGTGCCAGCAGTCTGAACAGGAAAGCTTTCTTT | CASSLNRKAFF
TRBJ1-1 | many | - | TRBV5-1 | TGCGCCAGCAGCGGCGGGCGGACTGGGACTGAAGCTTTCTTT | CASSGGRTGTEAFF
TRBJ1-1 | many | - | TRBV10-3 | TGTGCCATCAGTGAGTCGCGGGGCCCGGAAGCTTTCTTT | CAISESRGPEAFF
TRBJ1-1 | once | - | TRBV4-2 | TGTGCCAGCAGCCAAGTAGCCAGTTGGACTGAAGCTTTCTTT | CASSQVASWTEAFF
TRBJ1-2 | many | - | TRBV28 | TGTGCCAGCAGTTTATTCAACTATGGCTACACCTTC | CASSLFNYGYTF
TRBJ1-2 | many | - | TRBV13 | TGTGCCAGCAGCCACGGGTGTTCTAACTATGGCTACACCTTC | CASSHGCSNYGYTF
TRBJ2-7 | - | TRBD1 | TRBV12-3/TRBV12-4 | TGTGCCAGCAGGCCCGGGACAGGGAGACACTACGAGCAGTACTTC | CASRPGTGRHYEQYF
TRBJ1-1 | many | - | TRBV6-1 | TGTGCCAGCAGTGAATTACAGATACTGAACACTGAAGCTTTCTTT | CASSELQILNTEAFF
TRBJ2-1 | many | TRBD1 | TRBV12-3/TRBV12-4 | TGTGCCGGCAGCCTGGGACAGGGGAGGTCCTACAATGAGCAGTTCTTC | CAGSLGQGRSYNEQFF
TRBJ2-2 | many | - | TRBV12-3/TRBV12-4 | TGTGCCACCCAATCCCCAATCATGTCCGGGGAGCTGTTTTTT | CATQSPIMSGELFF
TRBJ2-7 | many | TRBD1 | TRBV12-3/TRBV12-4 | TGTGCCAGCAGTTTAGCGCCCCCAACAGGGGTTCTCTACGAGCAGTACTTC | CASSLAPPTGVLYEQYF
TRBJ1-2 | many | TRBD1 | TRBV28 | TGTGCCAGCAGTTTATTTACAGGGGGCCGCAGCTATGGCTACACCTTC | CASSLFTGGRSYGYTF
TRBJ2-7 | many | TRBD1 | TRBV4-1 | TGCGCCAGCAGCTACGCAGGGGGCGAGCAGTACTTC | CASSYAGGEQYF
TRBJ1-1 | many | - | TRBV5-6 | TGTGCCAGCAGCGGGACCCTTGGCACTGAAGCTTTCTTT | CASSGTLGTEAFF
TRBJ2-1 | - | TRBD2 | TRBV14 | TGTGCCAGCAGCCCCTTAGGACTAGCGGCGTACAATGAGCAGTTCTTC | CASSPLGLAAYNEQFF